A selection of T cell receptor beta chains follows, all from one sample in a study of identical twins. Via MiXCR, TCRdb re-called the 5' RACE reads, giving one row per CDR3 protein. The sample shows some 630,000 distinct CDR3 sequences, under 8.5% of them seen only once. This sample also belongs to another study, concerning yellow fever vaccine responses in identical twins.

Sequenced material: PBMCs. The receptors come from a woman under 30 in good health. Each CDR3 is given with its conserved first and last residue. The D gene is left open where the match is weak. Only some rows state a clone size, as once, few, many or a class for expanded clones.

j_call,d_call,clone_size,v_call,cdr3_nt,cdr3_aa
TRBJ1-1,TRBD1,few,TRBV5-1,TGCGCCAGCAGCTCGGGACAGACACCGAACACTGAAGCTTTCTTT,CASSSGQTPNTEAFF
TRBJ2-4,TRBD2,few,TRBV4-1,TGCGCCAGCAGCCAAGAAGGGACTAGCGGGACTTACTTC,CASSQEGTSGTYF
TRBJ1-1,-,many,TRBV5-1,TGCGCCAGCAGCTTTCCACCGGGGACTGAAGCTTTCTTT,CASSFPPGTEAFF
TRBJ2-2,TRBD2,few,TRBV5-1,TGCGCCAGCAGCCCAGGACTAGCGGGGGTTGTATCAACCGGGGAGCTGTTTTTT,CASSPGLAGVVSTGELFF
TRBJ2-3,-,many,TRBV7-9,TGTGCCAGCAGCTCACCGGGTTCTTCCACAGATACGCAGTATTTT,CASSSPGSSTDTQYF
TRBJ2-2,-,few,TRBV27,TGTGCCACCGCGGAGAACACCGGGGAGCTGTTTTTT,CATAENTGELFF
TRBJ1-4,-,few,TRBV4-1,TGCGCCAGCAGCCCCCAAGGGGCCTGGAATGAAAAACTGTTTTTT,CASSPQGAWNEKLFF
TRBJ1-3,-,many,TRBV3-1,TGTGCCAGCAGCCAACAACAGGGTTCTGGAAACACCATATATTTT,CASSQQQGSGNTIYF
TRBJ1-5,-,many,TRBV3-1,TGTGCCAGCAGCCAGGCCGGGCTTGGAATTCAGCCCCAGCATTTT,CASSQAGLGIQPQHF
TRBJ2-3,-,-,TRBV10-2,TGCGCCAGCAGTGAGTCTGGGCGCGGGGCCTACACAGATACGCAGTATTTT,CASSESGRGAYTDTQYF
TRBJ2-5,-,few,TRBV20-1,TGCAGTGCTAGAGATAGGGCGGCGCAAGAGACCCAGTACTTC,CSARDRAAQETQYF
TRBJ2-5,-,few,TRBV29-1,TGCAGCGTTGAAGTACCGGGGGCGGGAAAAGAGACCCAGTACTTC,CSVEVPGAGKETQYF
TRBJ2-1,-,-,TRBV18,TGTGCCAGCTCACCACAGAGCAGCTATGAGCAGTTCTTC,CASSPQSSYEQFF
TRBJ2-2,-,-,TRBV25-1,TGTGCCTCCGCCCGACAGACGAACACCGGGGAGCTGTTTTTT,CASARQTNTGELFF
TRBJ2-7,TRBD2,many,TRBV12-3/TRBV12-4,TGTGCCAGTAAAGCGTCGCGGGAGGCTCCCTACGAGCAGTACTTC,CASKASREAPYEQYF
TRBJ2-7,-,many,TRBV12-5,TGTGCTAGTGGTTCCACGTCGAGGTCCTACGAGCAGTACTTC,CASGSTSRSYEQYF
TRBJ2-5,-,few,TRBV5-1,TGCGCCAGCAGCCCGGAATTAACAGGGTACCAAGAGACCCAGTACTTC,CASSPELTGYQETQYF
TRBJ2-2,TRBD1,few,TRBV20-1,TGCAGTGCTAGGCCAGGACAGGGGACCGGGGAGCTGTTTTTT,CSARPGQGTGELFF
TRBJ2-1,TRBD2,few,TRBV20-1,TGCAGGGCTAGCGGGGGGGCCGCCTACAATGAGCAGTTCTTC,CRASGGAAYNEQFF
TRBJ1-6,-,-,TRBV7-6,TGTGCCAGCAGCTTAGGGTCGCAGGCTAATTCACCCCTCCACTTT,CASSLGSQANSPLHF
TRBJ2-2,-,few,TRBV10-3,TGTGCCGTACGGGACCGGGACGAGACAACCGGGGAGCTGTTTTTT,CAVRDRDETTGELFF
TRBJ2-7,TRBD2,-,TRBV7-8,TGTGCCAGCAGCTTAGCCAAAAGACTAGCGCCTACCTACGAGCAGTACTTC,CASSLAKRLAPTYEQYF
TRBJ2-7,TRBD2,many,TRBV12-3/TRBV12-4,TGTGCCAGCAGTTTAGTGGCGGGAGAGTACGAGCAGTACTTC,CASSLVAGEYEQYF
TRBJ1-4,-,few,TRBV4-1,TGCGCCAGCAGCCAAGATCCAGCAGGGCGGAATGAAAAACTGTTTTTT,CASSQDPAGRNEKLFF
TRBJ2-5,TRBD2,many,TRBV12-3/TRBV12-4,TGTGCCAGCAGTCCGGGAGGGGGATATCTGGAGACCCAGTACTTC,CASSPGGGYLETQYF